This T cell receptor beta chain was identified in a study of human T cells and chemical hapten exposure. About the study: 2% DPC applied to a roughly 2 cm by roughly 2 cm arm area sensitized donors.

The time point: patch test 1, 2 weeks after DPC sensitization. Treatment: therapeutic diphenylcyclopropenone sensitization with weekly scalp DPC. Blood collection took place prior to placing each patch test. This clonotype has only a few counts. Its cognate antigen is unknown. Germline V gene sequence: CDR1 LGHDT, CDR2 YNNKEL (reference sequence). The CDR3 is made up of 15 amino acids. The V and J ends lost 0 bases and 8 bases respectively, with 14 bases between them. TCRdb re-called the RACE reads with MiXCR, one entry per CDR3 protein. The sample consists of fewer than 200,000 distinct CDR3 sequences, 20% to 25% of them appearing once. Study-wide points: Compared with pre-sensitization or healthy control sets, expanded TCRs clustered more.

The chain employs TRBV3-1 and TRBJ2-1; D may be TRBD1 (5 bases). The source of this sequence is a woman aged 50 to 65 with alopecia areata. Some clones in this sample may be carry-over from other donors' samples. The sequences come from whole blood, collected in connection with sensitization to the hapten diphenylcyclopropenone (DPC). In DNA form, the CDR3 reads TGTGCCAGCAGCCAAGATCTTGCAGGGCGGTATGAGCAGTTCTTC. Protein product: CASSQDLAGRYEQFF.